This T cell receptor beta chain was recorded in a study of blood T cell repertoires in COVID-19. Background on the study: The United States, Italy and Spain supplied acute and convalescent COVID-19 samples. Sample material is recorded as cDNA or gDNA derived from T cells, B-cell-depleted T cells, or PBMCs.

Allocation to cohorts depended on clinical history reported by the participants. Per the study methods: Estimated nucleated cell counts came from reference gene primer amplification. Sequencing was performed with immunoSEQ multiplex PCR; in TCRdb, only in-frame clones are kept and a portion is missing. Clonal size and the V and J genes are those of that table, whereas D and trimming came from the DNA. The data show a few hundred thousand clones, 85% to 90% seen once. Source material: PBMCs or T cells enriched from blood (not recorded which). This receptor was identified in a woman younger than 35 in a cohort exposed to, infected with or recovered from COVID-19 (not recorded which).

CDR3 sequence reads: CASSLDSRGYGYTF. DNA for the CDR3: TGTGCCAGCAGCTTAGATAGCAGGGGCTATGGCTACACCTTC. The chain carries TRBV7-2 and TRBJ1-2; possibly TRBD1 for D (6 bases). The CDR3 sequence is 14 residues long. The germline CDR1 and CDR2 sequences are SGHTA and FQGNSA. V dropped 1 base and J dropped 4 bases, with 10 bases sitting between them.